This is a list of T cell receptor beta chains from one sample in a study of T cells after posttransplantation cyclophosphamide. Measured with immunoSEQ multiplex PCR; TCRdb has only the in-frame clones, and not every one. The sample contains tens of thousands of clones, about 90% of which appear only once. Material: PBMCs, obtained roughly 59 days after allogeneic stem cell transplant with posttransplant cyclophosphamide. All receptors come from a male patient aged 55-69 years who received an allogeneic stem cell transplant from a related donor and was CMV-positive. Some of the T cells might come from the graft donor. Each CDR3 is given with its conserved first and last residue. A D gene is named only where the DNA matches it firmly. Size values are once, few and many counts, or a class for expanded clones, and some rows have none.

D,V,size,J,DNA,CDR3
TRBD1,TRBV2,few,TRBJ1-2,TGTGCCAGCAGTGAAGCGAGGACAGGCCCCGGCTATGGCTACACCTTC,CASSEARTGPGYGYTF
.,TRBV9,once,TRBJ1-6,TGTGCCAGCAGCGTAAAACAGAATAATTCACCCCTCCACTTT,CASSVKQNNSPLHF
TRBD1,TRBV7-6,.,TRBJ1-6,TGTGCCAGCAGCTTAGGACAGGGAAGTTCACCCCTCCACTTT,CASSLGQGSSPLHF
TRBD1,TRBV25-1,once,TRBJ1-2,TGTGCCAGCAGTGAACTGACAGGGGGTTTCTATGGCTACACCTTC,CASSELTGGFYGYTF
.,TRBV5-1,.,TRBJ2-2,TGCGCCAGCAGGTCGCGGGGATCGAACACCGGGGAGCTGTTTTTT,CASRSRGSNTGELFF
TRBD1,TRBV4-1,.,TRBJ2-5,TGCGCCAGCAGCGCCCGACAGGGTTCGGTGACGGAGACCCAGTACTTC,CASSARQGSVTETQYF
TRBD1,TRBV5-4,.,TRBJ1-1,TGTGCCAGCAGCGGACAGGGGAGTCGAACTGAAGCTTTCTTT,CASSGQGSRTEAFF
TRBD1,TRBV7-9,.,TRBJ1-3,TGTGCCAGCAGCTGGGACAGGGATGGAAACACCATATATTTT,CASSWDRDGNTIYF
TRBD1,TRBV7-2,.,TRBJ1-2,TGTGCCAGCAGCTTAGCGCAGGGGGGAGTGAACTATGGCTACACCTTC,CASSLAQGGVNYGYTF
TRBD1,TRBV28,.,TRBJ1-5,TGTGCCAGCAGCCTCAATGGACAGGGGACGAGGCAGCCCCAGCATTTT,CASSLNGQGTRQPQHF
TRBD1,TRBV6-1,.,TRBJ1-2,TGTGCCAGCAGTGAAAGGGGGCCCTCTACTAACTATGGCTACACCTTC,CASSERGPSTNYGYTF
.,TRBV30,.,TRBJ1-5,TGTGCCTGGAGCGTGGCAGGGATTAGCAATCAGCCCCAGCATTTT,CAWSVAGISNQPQHF
.,TRBV28,.,TRBJ2-1,TGTGCCAGCAGTTTAGCGCTGTCCTACAATGAGCAGTTCTTC,CASSLALSYNEQFF
TRBD1,TRBV14,.,TRBJ1-2,TGTGCCAGCAGCCCGGGGGACAGACCTAACTATGGCTACACCTTC,CASSPGDRPNYGYTF
.,TRBV4-1,.,TRBJ2-1,TGCGCCAGCAGCCAAGGGGGGGGCATCCACAATGAGCAGTTCTTC,CASSQGGGIHNEQFF
.,TRBV27,.,TRBJ2-2,TGTGCCAGCAGTCCGGGGATGGCTATAGAGAACACCGGGGAGCTGTTTTTT,CASSPGMAIENTGELFF
.,TRBV6-5,.,TRBJ1-1,TGTGCCAGCAGAAGTCCCGGGACATGGGAAGCTTTCTTT,CASRSPGTWEAFF
TRBD1,TRBV9,few,TRBJ2-2,TGTGCCAGCAGCGTAGGGACAGGGGGCTTCATCGGGGAGCTGTTTTTT,CASSVGTGGFIGELFF
.,TRBV18,.,TRBJ1-2,TGTGCCAGCTCACAAGATATCGACAACTTGAACTATGGCTACACCTTC,CASSQDIDNLNYGYTF
.,TRBV28,.,TRBJ1-2,TGTGCCAGCAGTTTAGAGATATCTAACTATGGCTACACCTTC,CASSLEISNYGYTF
.,TRBV19,.,TRBJ2-6,TGTGCCAGTAGTATGGGACATTCGGGGGCCAACGTCCTGACTTTC,CASSMGHSGANVLTF
.,TRBV6-1,.,TRBJ1-1,TGTGCCAGCCACCCGAGGGCCGTCTCGGGGGCTGAAGCTTTCTTT,CASHPRAVSGAEAFF
.,TRBV27,.,TRBJ2-7,TGTGCCAGCAGTTTTAGCCTAAGCTCCTACGAGCAGTACTTC,CASSFSLSSYEQYF
.,TRBV7-9,.,TRBJ2-5,TGTGCCAGCAGCACATTGGGGGCAGGGAAAGAGACCCAGTACTTC,CASSTLGAGKETQYF